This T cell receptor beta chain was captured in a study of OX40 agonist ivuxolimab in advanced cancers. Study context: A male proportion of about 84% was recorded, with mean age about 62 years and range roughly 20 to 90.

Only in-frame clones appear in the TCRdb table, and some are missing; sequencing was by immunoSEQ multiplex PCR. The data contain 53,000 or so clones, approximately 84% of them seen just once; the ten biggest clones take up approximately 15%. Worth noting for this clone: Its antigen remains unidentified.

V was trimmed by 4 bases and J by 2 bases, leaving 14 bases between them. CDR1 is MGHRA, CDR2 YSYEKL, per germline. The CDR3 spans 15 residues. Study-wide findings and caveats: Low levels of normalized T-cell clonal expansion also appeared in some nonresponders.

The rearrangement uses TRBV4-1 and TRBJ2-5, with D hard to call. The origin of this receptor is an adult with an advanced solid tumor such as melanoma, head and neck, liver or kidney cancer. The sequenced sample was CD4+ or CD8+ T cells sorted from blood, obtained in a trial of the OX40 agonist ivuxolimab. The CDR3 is CASSPLPGPQETQYF. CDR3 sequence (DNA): TGCGCCAGCAGCCCCCTCCCAGGACCTCAAGAGACCCAGTACTTC.